Shown below are 5 T cell receptor beta chains from a single sample sequenced in a study of cytomegalovirus exposure and HLA in healthy donors. TCRdb's copy holds only in-frame clones and misses some; the assay was immunoSEQ multiplex PCR. The table includes tens of thousands of clones, around 96% detected once. The source material was PBMCs. These receptors came from a man between 18 and 29 years old in good health and CMV-seropositive.

The gene calls are TRBV6-1 and TRBJ1-5; tentatively, D is TRBD1 (6 bases). Germline-derived CDR1 and CDR2 are MNHNS and SASEGT. Trimming took off 4 bases at V and 7 bases at J, with 17 bases between the two ends. The CDR3 covers 15 residues. The CDR3 DNA sequence: TGTGCCAGCAGTGCTTCCAGGGGACTAGGACAGCCCCAGCATTTT. It codes for CASSASRGLGQPQHF.

CDR3 residues: CAVASDRGSGANVLTF. The CDR3 coding sequence is TGTGCCGTGGCGTCGGACAGGGGGTCTGGGGCCAACGTCCTGACTTTC. The V gene is TRBV7-2, the J gene TRBJ2-6, with 10 bases fitting TRBD1. The CDR3 extends over 16 amino acids. V shed 11 bases and J 1 base; nucleotides not matched to a gene: 8. The germline V gene has CDR1 SGHTA and CDR2 FQGNSA.

The chain carries TRBV19 and TRBJ1-5, with 7 bases lining up with TRBD1. CDR1 and CDR2 (germline): LNHDA, SQIVND (reference sequence). The CDR3 totals 16 residues. With V trimmed by 2 bases and J by 3 bases, 7 bases remained unmatched. The CDR3 DNA is TGTGCCAGTAGTATACGGAGACAGGGCCCCAATCAGCCCCAGCATTTT. Translation gives CASSIRRQGPNQPQHF.

The chain recombines TRBV5-1 with TRBJ1-1, with 9 bases lining up with TRBD1. The length of the CDR3 is 12 residues. V lost 4 bases to trimming and J lost 11 bases; unmatched junction nucleotides: 6. Germline V gives CDR1 SGHRS, CDR2 YFSETQ. In DNA form, the CDR3 reads TGCGCCAGCAGCGAGGACAGGGGACGGGCTTTCTTT. Amino acid sequence: CASSEDRGRAFF. Combining the CDR3 with reference TRBV5-1 and TRBJ1-1 gives the whole variable domain KAGVTQTPRYLIKTRGQQVTLSCSPISGHRSVSWYQQTPGQGLQFLFEYFSETQRNKGNFPGRFSGRQFSNSRSEMNVSTLELGDSALYLCASSEDRGRAFFGQGTRLTVV.

V is TRBV11-3 and J is TRBJ2-3; 8 bases are a match to TRBD2. Germline V lookup: CDR1 SGHNT, CDR2 YENEEA. The J segment lost 5 bases and the V segment lost 5 bases, leaving 9 bases of the junction unmatched. CDR3 length equals 15 residues. The CDR3 region has the DNA TGTGCCAGCAGCAGACGGGGGGGCCGAGGAGATACGCAGTATTTT. Protein product: CASSRRGGRGDTQYF.